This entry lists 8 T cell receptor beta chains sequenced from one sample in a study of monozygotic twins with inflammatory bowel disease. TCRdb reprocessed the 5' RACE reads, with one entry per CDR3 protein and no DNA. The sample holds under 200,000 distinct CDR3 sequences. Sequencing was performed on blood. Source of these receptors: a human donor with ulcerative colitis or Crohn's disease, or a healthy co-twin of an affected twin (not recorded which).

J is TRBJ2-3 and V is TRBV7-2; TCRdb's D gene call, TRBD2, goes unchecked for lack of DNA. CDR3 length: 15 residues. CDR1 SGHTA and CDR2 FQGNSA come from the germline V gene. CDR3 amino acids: CASSLGASGGNTQYF.

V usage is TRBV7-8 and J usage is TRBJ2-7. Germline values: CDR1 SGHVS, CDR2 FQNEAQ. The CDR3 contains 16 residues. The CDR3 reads CASSFIGSGGSYEQYF.

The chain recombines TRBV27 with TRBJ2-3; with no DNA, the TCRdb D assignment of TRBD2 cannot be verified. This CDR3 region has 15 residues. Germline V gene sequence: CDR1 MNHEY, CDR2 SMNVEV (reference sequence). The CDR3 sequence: CASSLSGSGADTQYF.

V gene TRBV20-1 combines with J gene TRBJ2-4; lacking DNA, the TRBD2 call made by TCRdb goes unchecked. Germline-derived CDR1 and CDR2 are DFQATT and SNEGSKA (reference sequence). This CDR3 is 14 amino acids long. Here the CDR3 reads CSASGGGSVDIQYF.

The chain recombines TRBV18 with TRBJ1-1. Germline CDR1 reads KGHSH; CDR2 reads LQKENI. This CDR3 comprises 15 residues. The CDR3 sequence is CASSPLASMNTEAFF.

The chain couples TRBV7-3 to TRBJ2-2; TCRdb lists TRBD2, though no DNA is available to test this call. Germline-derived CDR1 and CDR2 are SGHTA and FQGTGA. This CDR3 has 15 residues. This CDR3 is CASGRRGRDTGELFF.

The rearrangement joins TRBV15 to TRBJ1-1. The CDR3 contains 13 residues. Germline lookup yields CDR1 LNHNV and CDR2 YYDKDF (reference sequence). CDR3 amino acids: CATSTVGNTEAFF.

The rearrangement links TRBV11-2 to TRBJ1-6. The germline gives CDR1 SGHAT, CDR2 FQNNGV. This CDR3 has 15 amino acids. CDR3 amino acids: CASSQLWLTNSPLHF.